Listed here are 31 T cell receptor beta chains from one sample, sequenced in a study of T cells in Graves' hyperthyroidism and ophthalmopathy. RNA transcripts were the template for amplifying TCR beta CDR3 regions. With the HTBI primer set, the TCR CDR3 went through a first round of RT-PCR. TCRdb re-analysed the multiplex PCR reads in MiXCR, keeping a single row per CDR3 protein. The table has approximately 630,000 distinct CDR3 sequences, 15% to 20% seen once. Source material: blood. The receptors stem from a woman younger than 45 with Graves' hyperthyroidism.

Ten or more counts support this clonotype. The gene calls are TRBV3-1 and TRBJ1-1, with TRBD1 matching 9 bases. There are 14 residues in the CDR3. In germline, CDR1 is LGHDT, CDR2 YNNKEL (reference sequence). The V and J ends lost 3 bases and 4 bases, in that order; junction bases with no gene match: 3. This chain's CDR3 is CASSHGTGSTEAFF. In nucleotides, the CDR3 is TGTGCCAGCAGCCACGGGACAGGGTCCACTGAAGCTTTCTTT.

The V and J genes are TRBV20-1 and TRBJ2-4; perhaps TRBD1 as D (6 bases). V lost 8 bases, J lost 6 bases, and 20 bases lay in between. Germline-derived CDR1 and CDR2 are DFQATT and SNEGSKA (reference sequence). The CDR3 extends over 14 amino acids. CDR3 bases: TGCAGTCCGATGGACAGTGGGGGTCTAAACATTCAGTACTTC. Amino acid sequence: CSPMDSGGLNIQYF.

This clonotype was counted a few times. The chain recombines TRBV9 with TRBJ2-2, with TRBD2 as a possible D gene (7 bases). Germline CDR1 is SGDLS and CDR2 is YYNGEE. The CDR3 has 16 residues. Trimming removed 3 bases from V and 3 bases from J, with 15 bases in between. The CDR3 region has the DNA TGTGCCAGCAGCGCGTGGGGGGGCAAAGACACCGGGGAGCTGTTTTTT. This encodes CASSAWGGKDTGELFF. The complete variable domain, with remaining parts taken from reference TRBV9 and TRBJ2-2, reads DSGVTQTPKHLITATGQRVTLRCSPRSGDLSVYWYQQSLDQGLQFLIQYYNGEERAKGNILERFSAQQFPDLHSELNLSSLELGDSALYFCASSAWGGKDTGELFFGEGSRLTVL.

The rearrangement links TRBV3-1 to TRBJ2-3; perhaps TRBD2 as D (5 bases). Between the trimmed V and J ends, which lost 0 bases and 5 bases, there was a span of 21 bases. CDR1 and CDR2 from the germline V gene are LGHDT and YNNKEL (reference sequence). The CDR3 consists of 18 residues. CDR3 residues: CASSQEGPRGKRIDTQYF. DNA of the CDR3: TGTGCCAGCAGCCAAGAGGGCCCTCGCGGCAAGCGGATAGATACGCAGTATTTT.

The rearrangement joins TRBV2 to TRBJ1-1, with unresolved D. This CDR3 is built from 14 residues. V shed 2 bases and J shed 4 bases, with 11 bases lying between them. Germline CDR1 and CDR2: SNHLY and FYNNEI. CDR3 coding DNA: TGTGCCAGCAGTGAAATGGGCCTGGGCACTGAAGCTTTCTTT. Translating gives CASSEMGLGTEAFF.

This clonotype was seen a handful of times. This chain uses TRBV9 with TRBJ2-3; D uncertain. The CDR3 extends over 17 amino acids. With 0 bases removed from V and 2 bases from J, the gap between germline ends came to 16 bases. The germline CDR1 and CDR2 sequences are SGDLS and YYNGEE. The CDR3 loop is CASSVGSGQAPTDTQYF. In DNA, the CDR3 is TGTGCCAGCAGCGTAGGATCTGGCCAGGCGCCCACAGATACGCAGTATTTT.

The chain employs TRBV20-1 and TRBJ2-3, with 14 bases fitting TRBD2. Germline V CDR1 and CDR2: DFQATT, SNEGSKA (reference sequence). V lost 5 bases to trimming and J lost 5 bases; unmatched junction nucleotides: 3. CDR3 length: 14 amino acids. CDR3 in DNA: TGCAGTGCTTGTGGACTAGCGGGGGGAGATACGCAGTATTTT. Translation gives CSACGLAGGDTQYF.

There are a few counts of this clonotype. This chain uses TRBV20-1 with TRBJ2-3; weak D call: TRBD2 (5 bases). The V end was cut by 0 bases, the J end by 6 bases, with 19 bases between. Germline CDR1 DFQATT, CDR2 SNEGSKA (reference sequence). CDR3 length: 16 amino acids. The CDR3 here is CSARDWRRPMEDTQYF. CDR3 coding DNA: TGCAGTGCTAGAGATTGGAGGCGGCCCATGGAGGATACGCAGTATTTT.

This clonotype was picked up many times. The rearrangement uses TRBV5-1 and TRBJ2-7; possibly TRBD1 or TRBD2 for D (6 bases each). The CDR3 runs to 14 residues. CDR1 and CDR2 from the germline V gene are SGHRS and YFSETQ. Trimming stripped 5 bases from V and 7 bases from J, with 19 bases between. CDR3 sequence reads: CASRLSGQGREQYF. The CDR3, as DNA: TGCGCCAGCAGGCTCAGTGGGCAGGGGAGGGAGCAGTACTTC.

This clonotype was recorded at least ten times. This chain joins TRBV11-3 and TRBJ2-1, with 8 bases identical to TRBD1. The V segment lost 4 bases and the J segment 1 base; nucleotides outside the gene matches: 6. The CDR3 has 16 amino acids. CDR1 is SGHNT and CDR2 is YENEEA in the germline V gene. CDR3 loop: CASSSHRGASYNEQFF. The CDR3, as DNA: TGTGCCAGCAGCTCCCACAGGGGGGCATCCTACAATGAGCAGTTCTTC.

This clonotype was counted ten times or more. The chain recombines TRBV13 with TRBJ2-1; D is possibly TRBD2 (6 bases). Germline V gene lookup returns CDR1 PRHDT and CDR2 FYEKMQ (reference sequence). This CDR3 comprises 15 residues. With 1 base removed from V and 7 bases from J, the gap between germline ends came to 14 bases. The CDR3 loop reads CASSLEVGAGNEQFF. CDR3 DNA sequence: TGTGCCAGCAGCTTAGAAGTCGGGGCGGGAAATGAGCAGTTCTTC.

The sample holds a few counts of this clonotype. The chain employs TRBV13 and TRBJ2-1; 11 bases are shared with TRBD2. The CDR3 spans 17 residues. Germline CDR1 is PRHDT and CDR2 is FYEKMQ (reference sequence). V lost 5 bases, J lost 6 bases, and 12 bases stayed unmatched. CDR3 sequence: CASSHLDTSGSVNEQFF. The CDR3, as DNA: TGTGCCAGCAGCCACCTTGACACTAGCGGGAGCGTCAATGAGCAGTTCTTC.

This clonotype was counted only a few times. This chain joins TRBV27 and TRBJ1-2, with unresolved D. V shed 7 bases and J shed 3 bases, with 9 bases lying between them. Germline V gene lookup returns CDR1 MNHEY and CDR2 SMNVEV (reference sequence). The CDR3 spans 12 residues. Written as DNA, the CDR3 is TGTGCCAGCAAGCGGGGAGACTATGGCTACACCTTC. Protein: CASKRGDYGYTF.

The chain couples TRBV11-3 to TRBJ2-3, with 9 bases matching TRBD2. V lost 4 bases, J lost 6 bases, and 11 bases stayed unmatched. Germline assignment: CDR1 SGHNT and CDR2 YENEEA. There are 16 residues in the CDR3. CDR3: CASSSGGGAQRDTQYF. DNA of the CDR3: TGTGCCAGCAGCTCAGGCGGGGGGGCACAGCGCGATACGCAGTATTTT. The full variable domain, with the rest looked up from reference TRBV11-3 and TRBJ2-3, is EAGVVQSPRYKIIEKKQPVAFWCNPISGHNTLYWYLQNLGQGPELLIRYENEEAVDDSQLPKDRFSAERLKGVDSTLKIQPAELGDSAVYLCASSSGGGAQRDTQYFGPGTRLTVL.

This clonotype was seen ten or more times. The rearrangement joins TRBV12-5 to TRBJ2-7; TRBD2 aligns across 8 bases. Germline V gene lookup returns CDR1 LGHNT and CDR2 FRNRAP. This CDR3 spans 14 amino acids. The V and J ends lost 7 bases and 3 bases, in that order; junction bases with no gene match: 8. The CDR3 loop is CASDQSAGGYEQYF. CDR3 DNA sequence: TGTGCTAGTGACCAGTCGGCGGGAGGCTACGAGCAGTACTTC.

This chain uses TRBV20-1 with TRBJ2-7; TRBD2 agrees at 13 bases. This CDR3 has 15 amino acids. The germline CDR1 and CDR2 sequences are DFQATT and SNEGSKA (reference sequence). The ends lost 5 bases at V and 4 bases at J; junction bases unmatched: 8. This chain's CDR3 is CSAATGTSGIYEQYF. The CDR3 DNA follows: TGCAGTGCTGCAACCGGGACTAGCGGGATTTACGAGCAGTACTTC.

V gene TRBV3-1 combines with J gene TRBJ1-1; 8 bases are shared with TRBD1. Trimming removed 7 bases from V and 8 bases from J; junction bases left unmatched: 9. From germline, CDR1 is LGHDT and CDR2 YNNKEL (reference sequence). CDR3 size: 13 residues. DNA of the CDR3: TGTGCCAGCAACCCTACAGGGGGGGCGGAAGCTTTCTTT. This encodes CASNPTGGAEAFF. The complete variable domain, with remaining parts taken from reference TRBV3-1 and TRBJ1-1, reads DTAVSQTPKYLVTQMGNDKSIKCEQNLGHDTMYWYKQDSKKFLKIMFSYNNKELIINETVPNRFSPKSPDKAHLNLHINSLELGDSAVYFCASNPTGGAEAFFGQGTRLTVV.

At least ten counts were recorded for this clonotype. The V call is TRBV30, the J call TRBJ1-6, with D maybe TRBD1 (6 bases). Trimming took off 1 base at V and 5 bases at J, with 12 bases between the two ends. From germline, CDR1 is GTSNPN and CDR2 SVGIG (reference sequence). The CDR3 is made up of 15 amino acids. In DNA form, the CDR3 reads TGTGCCTGGAGTGCGGACAGCGTTCATAATTCACCCCTCCACTTT. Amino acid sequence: CAWSADSVHNSPLHF.

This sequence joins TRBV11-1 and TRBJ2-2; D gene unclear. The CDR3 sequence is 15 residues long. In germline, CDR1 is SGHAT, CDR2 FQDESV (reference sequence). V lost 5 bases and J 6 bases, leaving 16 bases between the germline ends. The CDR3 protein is CASSPSAYRAGELFF. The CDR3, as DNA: TGTGCCAGCAGCCCCTCCGCCTATAGAGCCGGGGAGCTGTTTTTT.

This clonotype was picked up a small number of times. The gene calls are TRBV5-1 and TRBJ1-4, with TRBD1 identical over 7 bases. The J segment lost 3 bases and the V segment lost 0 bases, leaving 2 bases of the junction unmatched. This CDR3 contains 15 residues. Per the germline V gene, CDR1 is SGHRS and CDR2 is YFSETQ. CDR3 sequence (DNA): TGCGCCAGCAGCTTGGGGCAGGGGGCTAATGAAAAACTGTTTTTT. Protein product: CASSLGQGANEKLFF.

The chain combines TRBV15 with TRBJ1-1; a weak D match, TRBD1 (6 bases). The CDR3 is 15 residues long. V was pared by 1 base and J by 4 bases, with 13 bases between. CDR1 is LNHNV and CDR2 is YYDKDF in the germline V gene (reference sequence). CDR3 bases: TGTGCCACCAGCAGAGCCCCGACAGGCCTCACTGAAGCTTTCTTT. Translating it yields CATSRAPTGLTEAFF. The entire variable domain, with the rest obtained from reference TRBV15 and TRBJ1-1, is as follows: DAMVIQNPRYQVTQFGKPVTLSCSQTLNHNVMYWYQQKSSQAPKLLFHYYDKDFNNEADTPDNFQSRRPNTSFCFLDIRSPGLGDTAMYLCATSRAPTGLTEAFFGQGTRLTVV.

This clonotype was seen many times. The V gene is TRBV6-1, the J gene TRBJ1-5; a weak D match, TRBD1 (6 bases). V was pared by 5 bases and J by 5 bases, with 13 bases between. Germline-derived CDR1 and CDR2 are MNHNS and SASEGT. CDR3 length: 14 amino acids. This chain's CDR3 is CASSFRQEDQPQHF. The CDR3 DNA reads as TGTGCCAGCAGTTTCAGACAGGAGGATCAGCCCCAGCATTTT.

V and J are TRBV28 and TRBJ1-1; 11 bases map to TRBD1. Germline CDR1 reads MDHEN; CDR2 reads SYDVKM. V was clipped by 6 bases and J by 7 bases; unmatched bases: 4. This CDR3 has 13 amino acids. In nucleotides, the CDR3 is TGTGCCAGCAGCCAGGACAGGGGGCTTGAAGCTTTCTTT. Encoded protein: CASSQDRGLEAFF.

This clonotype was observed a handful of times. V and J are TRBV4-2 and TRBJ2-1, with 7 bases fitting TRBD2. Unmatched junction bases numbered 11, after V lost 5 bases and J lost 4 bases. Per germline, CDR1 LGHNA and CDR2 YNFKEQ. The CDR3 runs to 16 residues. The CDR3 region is CASSSYSGQDYNEQFF. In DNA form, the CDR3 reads TGTGCCAGCAGCTCCTATAGCGGGCAAGATTACAATGAGCAGTTCTTC.

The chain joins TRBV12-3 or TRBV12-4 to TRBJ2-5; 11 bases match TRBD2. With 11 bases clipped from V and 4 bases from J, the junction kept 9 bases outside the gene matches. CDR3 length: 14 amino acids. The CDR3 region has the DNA TGTGCCTCAGTAACTAGCGGGAGACCAGAGACCCAGTACTTC. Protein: CASVTSGRPETQYF.

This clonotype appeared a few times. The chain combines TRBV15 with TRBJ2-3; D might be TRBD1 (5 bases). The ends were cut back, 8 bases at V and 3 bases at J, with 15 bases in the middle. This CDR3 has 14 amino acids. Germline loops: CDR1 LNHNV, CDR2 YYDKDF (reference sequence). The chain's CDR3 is CATGESSGTDTQYF. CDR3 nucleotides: TGTGCCACCGGCGAGAGCTCAGGGACAGATACGCAGTATTTT.

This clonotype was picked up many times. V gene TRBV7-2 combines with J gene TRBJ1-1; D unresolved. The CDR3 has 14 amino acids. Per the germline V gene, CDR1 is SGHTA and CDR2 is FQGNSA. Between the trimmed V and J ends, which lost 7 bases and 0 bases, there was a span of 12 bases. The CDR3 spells CASTYGPLNTEAFF. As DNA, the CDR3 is TGTGCCAGCACCTATGGACCCTTGAACACTGAAGCTTTCTTT.

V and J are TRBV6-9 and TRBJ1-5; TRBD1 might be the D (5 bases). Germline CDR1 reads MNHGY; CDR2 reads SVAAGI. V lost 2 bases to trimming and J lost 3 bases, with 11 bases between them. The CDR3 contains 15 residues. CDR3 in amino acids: CASSYGGGTNQPQHF. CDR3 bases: TGTGCCAGCAGTTATGGGGGGGGTACCAATCAGCCCCAGCATTTT.

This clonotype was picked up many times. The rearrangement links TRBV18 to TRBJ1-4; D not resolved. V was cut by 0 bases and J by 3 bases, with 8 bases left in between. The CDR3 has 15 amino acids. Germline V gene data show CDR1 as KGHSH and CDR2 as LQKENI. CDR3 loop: CASSPPSEANEKLFF. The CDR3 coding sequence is TGTGCCAGCTCACCACCGTCAGAAGCTAATGAAAAACTGTTTTTT.

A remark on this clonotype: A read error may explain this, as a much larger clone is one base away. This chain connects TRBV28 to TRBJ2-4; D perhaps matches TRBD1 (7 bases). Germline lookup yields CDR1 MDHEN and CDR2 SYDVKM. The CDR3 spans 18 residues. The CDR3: CTSSLAPDRDWAKNIQYF. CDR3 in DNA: TGTACCAGCAGTTTGGCCCCCGACAGGGACTGGGCCAAAAACATTCAGTACTTC.

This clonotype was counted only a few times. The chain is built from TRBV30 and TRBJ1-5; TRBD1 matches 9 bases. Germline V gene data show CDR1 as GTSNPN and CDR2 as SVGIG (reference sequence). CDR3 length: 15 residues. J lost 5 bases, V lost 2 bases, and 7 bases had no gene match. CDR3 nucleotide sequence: TGTGCCTGGAGTCTTAGACAGGGGGAACATCAGCCCCAGCATTTT. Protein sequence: CAWSLRQGEHQPQHF.